This T cell receptor (beta chain) stems from a study of regulatory T cells in long-lasting Graves disease (dated by TCRdb to the early 2020s). The study in broad terms: Antithyroid drugs had been taken for less than 3 months by newly diagnosed Graves' disease patients. The study was registered as a clinical trial and conducted in China. A total of roughly 35 samples underwent TCR sequencing: around 13 from persistent and about 20 from newly diagnosed Graves' disease patients. Patients with persistent Graves' disease were compared with patients with newly diagnosed Graves' disease using TCR sequencing and RNA sequencing of peripheral blood. Broader findings and caveats from the paper: A larger number of public clonotypes was shared among persistent patients (approximately 2,600) than among newly diagnosed patients (around 890). Lower TCR Shannon entropy and fewer highly expanded clones were observed in persistent Graves' disease patients than in newly diagnosed patients, which suggested clonal expansion. Only the TCR beta chain was sequenced and analyzed. Preferential use of TRBV28, TRBJ1-2 and TRBJ2-5 was observed in persistent disease, whereas TRBV20-1 and TRBJ2-1 were favored in newly diagnosed disease. Because the primary lesion, thyroid tissue, could not be accessed, the study looked at peripheral blood alone. As a limitation, the authors acknowledged that the small sample size may reduce accuracy.

The sample's time point label is to be understood as: newly diagnosed GD, antithyroid drugs for less than 3 months. For both TCR sequencing and RNA sequencing, RNA was extracted from PBMCs in TRIzol. The diagnosis of Graves' disease followed American Thyroid Association guidelines. Patients were recruited from an endocrinology department in Xi'an, China. From each patient, approximately 9.9 milliliters of peripheral blood was collected into an EDTA anticoagulant tube. PBMCs were isolated by Ficoll Paque Plus density gradient separation without further T cell sorting. An Agilent 2100 Bioanalyzer and agarose gel were used to check RNA quality, while a NanoDrop 2000 measured RNA concentration. This clonotype occurred many times. The clone's antigen remains unknown. Base qualities were left out, and no much larger clone turns up one base away. V and J lose 5 bases and 3 bases, and a span of 13 bases separates them. The CDR3 starts with the cysteine, ends with the phenylalanine, and has 14 residues. The only DNA kept is the CDR3, 42 bases in frame from the first base. Via the germline V gene, CDR1 is MDHEN and CDR2 SYDVKM.

The library relied on multiplex PCR. Instrument on record: Illumina HiSeq 4000. To build TCR beta libraries, CDR3 regions were amplified by Arm-PCR using iRepertoire HTBI primers. Before sequencing, the PCR products underwent gel purification. The study's processing was this. Gene usage analysis of CDR3 amino acid clonotypes used the approximately 62 TRBV and some 13 TRBJ segments found across samples. COPE and FqMerger were used to merge the filtered high-quality paired reads into contigs. Contigs were aligned with BLAST to IMGT TRBV, TRBD and TRBJ reference genes, and CDR3 was defined per IMGT. Highly expanded clones were defined as clonotypes with a frequency above 0.1%. Shannon entropy served as the measure of repertoire diversity, while the Gini coefficient captured V-J evenness. Public clonotypes were defined as clonotypes shared by more than one individual. TCRdb passed the public sequencing reads through fastp at Q25 and MiXCR, retaining productive beta sequences. Identical CDR3 protein sequences are pooled into one entry, listed with their most common genes and DNA. For this entry, the V and J calls and clone size follow TCRdb and not the study's own pipeline. This sample has 390,000 or so distinct CDR3 sequences in its table, and around 11% of those were observed once. The leading ten clones occupy 15% to 20% of the sample.

The same data also contributed to another study, on T cells in Graves' hyperthyroidism and ophthalmopathy. From that second study: Graves' hyperthyroidism was defined as stable when no progression to ophthalmopathy occurred over 18 months of follow-up. The hyperthyroidism patients were between 18 and 65 years old and newly diagnosed, with a disease duration of less than 2 months. The study excluded patients with uncontrolled infections, other autoimmune diseases, pregnancy or lactation. Diagnoses were established on the basis of clinical symptoms, serum thyroxine and TRAb, thyroid ultrasound, and orbital computed tomography. The TCR CDR3 was subjected to a first round of RT-PCR using the HTBI primer set and the Qiagen OneStep RT-PCR kit. Blood samples also contained most of the expanded thyroid clonotypes (frequency above 0.001), which suggests that blood repertoires may reflect thyroid immune responses. Ophthalmopathy was separated from stable hyperthyroidism by a 13 V-J signature model, with just over 85% sensitivity and about 81% specificity obtained in cross-validation and 80%/75% obtained in testing. In validation, the model predicted progression to ophthalmopathy with around 71% sensitivity and 72.22% specificity, a median of 6.5 months before onset. TCR V-J signatures able to tell the groups apart were searched for in a discovery cohort of 100 patients, of whom 40 to 45 had Graves' ophthalmopathy and 57 had stable Graves' hyperthyroidism. Whether ophthalmopathy could be predicted prospectively was tested in an independent validation cohort made up of 18 to 20 hyperthyroidism patients plus 17 patients who later progressed to ophthalmopathy. The approximately 100 discovery patients were divided at random into training and test sets in a 7:3 ratio. The study also compared thyroid tissue and blood T-cell repertoires from several Graves' hyperthyroidism patients. Following sampling, methimazole starting at 30 mg daily was given to hyperthyroidism patients, and high-dose intravenous methylprednisolone was given to ophthalmopathy patients. Libraries were constructed in a second round of multiplex PCR, after which size selection and purification were performed. Sequencing of the libraries was done on an Illumina HiSeq2000 using paired-end 100 bp reads. Raw data were processed with SOAPnuke, discarding reads with adapters, uncalled bases, mean Phred below 15, or no exact constant-primer or identifier match. COPE v1.2.5 was used to merge high-quality paired reads, and clonotypes were defined as unique nucleotide sequences. Clonotypes were aligned to IMGT TRBV, TRBD and TRBJ reference segments using MiTCR v1.1. The analysis included only V-J combinations with a frequency above 0.0001, which together covered approximately 99% of the repertoires. The TCS score was defined as the ratio of F50 (clonal expansion) to E x V (chaos), calculated using BLOSUM62-based TCRdist between CDR3 peptides within each V-J. Welch's t-statistics and random forest reduced just over 500 V-J features to around 14, which were used in a naive Bayes classifier (R e1071). Sample size was not statistically predetermined, and blinding of investigators to group allocation was not performed. TCR Vbeta CDR3 sequencing of approximately 140 peripheral blood samples (roughly 41 ophthalmopathy, 75 to 85 hyperthyroidism and 17 progressor patients) is reported in the paper.

Material: peripheral blood mononuclear cells (PBMCs), obtained at new diagnosis, from a patient treated with antithyroid drugs. The chain uses TRBV28 and TRBJ1-1; confidence is insufficient to name the D gene. The TCR comes from a woman under 30 with Graves disease. Donor details come from another sample of the same person, matched by shared clones. CDR3 region: CASSNGPPYTEAFF. The bases are TGTGCCAGCAGTAATGGACCGCCTTACACTGAAGCTTTCTTT.